The 24 T cell receptor beta chains below were found in one sample sequenced in a study of shared clonotypes between healthy human individuals. Here immunoSEQ multiplex PCR was the method, and the copy in TCRdb shows in-frame clones only, minus some. The sample yields about 800,000 clones, approximately 96% seen once. Positive CCR7 selection of CD45RO-negative cells yielded the naive CD8 cells, and terminally differentiated effector memory CD45RA+ cells were excluded. Specimen: naive CD8+ T cells sorted from blood. The source is a man younger than 40 in good health.

V and J are TRBV10-1 and TRBJ2-1; 7 bases agree with TRBD1. J lost 2 bases, V lost 5 bases, and 6 bases had no gene match. Germline assignment: CDR1 WNHNN and CDR2 SYGVQD (reference sequence). The CDR3 contains 15 residues. For the CDR3, the DNA is TGCGCCAGCAGTAGGACAGGTTCGACCTACAATGAGCAGTTCTTC. Protein product: CASSRTGSTYNEQFF.

The chain joins TRBV29-1 to TRBJ2-1, with 13 positions matching TRBD2. Losses at the gene ends were 6 bases for V and 2 bases for J; bases not matched to a gene: 10. The V gene's germline CDR1 is SQVTM and CDR2 ANQGSEA. The CDR3 has 17 residues. The CDR3 DNA is TGCAGCGTCGTAGGACTAGCGGGAGTAGTGGCCTACAATGAGCAGTTCTTC. This gives the protein CSVVGLAGVVAYNEQFF.

The rearrangement joins TRBV7-9 to TRBJ2-2; D possibly uses TRBD1 or TRBD2 (5 bases each). Germline lookup yields CDR1 SEHNR and CDR2 FQNEAQ (reference sequence). The V end lost 1 base, the J end lost 6 bases, and 18 bases lay between the germline ends. The CDR3 length is 17 residues. The CDR3 nucleotides are TGTGCCAGCAGCTTAGAACTTGGGTCCGAGGGGTCCGGGGAGCTGTTTTTT. Protein sequence: CASSLELGSEGSGELFF.

This chain links TRBV28 with TRBJ1-1; TRBD1 aligns across 7 bases. The CDR3 is made up of 15 amino acids. V shed 3 bases, J shed 6 bases, and the junction held 10 bases outside the gene matches. Germline V gene data show CDR1 as MDHEN and CDR2 as SYDVKM. The CDR3 spells CASSFLRGRISEAFF. As DNA, the CDR3 is TGTGCCAGCAGTTTCTTAAGGGGGCGCATATCTGAAGCTTTCTTT.

This chain joins TRBV11-3 and TRBJ2-7; no definite D call. CDR3 length: 13 residues. Looked up from germline, CDR1 is SGHNT and CDR2 is YENEEA. The ends were cut back, 1 base at V and 6 bases at J, with 10 bases in the middle. The CDR3: CASSLGTVGEQYF. CDR3 bases: TGTGCCAGCAGCTTAGGAACAGTGGGCGAGCAGTACTTC. Together with reference TRBV11-3 and TRBJ2-7, the CDR3 gives the full variable domain: EAGVVQSPRYKIIEKKQPVAFWCNPISGHNTLYWYLQNLGQGPELLIRYENEEAVDDSQLPKDRFSAERLKGVDSTLKIQPAELGDSAVYLCASSLGTVGEQYFGPGTRLTVT.

The chain combines TRBV9 with TRBJ2-1, with 12 nucleotides matching TRBD2. After removal of 0 bases from V and 4 bases from J, the junction contained 2 bases not matched to a gene. The CDR3 is 16 amino acids. Germline V gene lookup returns CDR1 SGDLS and CDR2 YYNGEE. This CDR3 is CASSVVLAGGYNEQFF. DNA of the CDR3: TGTGCCAGCAGCGTAGTACTAGCGGGAGGTTACAATGAGCAGTTCTTC.

The V and J genes are TRBV5-5 and TRBJ1-1; TRBD1 matches 8 bases. V shed 0 bases and J 5 bases; nucleotides not matched to a gene: 3. Per germline, CDR1 SGHKS and CDR2 YYEKEE (reference sequence). There are 14 residues in the CDR3. This chain's CDR3 is CASSLEQGVTEAFF. The CDR3, as DNA: TGTGCCAGCAGCTTGGAACAGGGGGTTACTGAAGCTTTCTTT.

The chain combines TRBV19 with TRBJ2-1, with 7 bases that match TRBD2. The J segment lost 8 bases and the V segment lost 1 base, leaving 2 bases of the junction unmatched. CDR1 and CDR2 (germline): LNHDA, SQIVND (reference sequence). There are 13 residues in the CDR3. The DNA for the CDR3 is TGTGCCAGTAGTATAGTTGGACTAGATGAGCAGTTCTTC. This translates into CASSIVGLDEQFF.

This chain uses TRBV27 with TRBJ2-3, with 16 bases fitting TRBD2. Germline V gene sequence: CDR1 MNHEY, CDR2 SMNVEV (reference sequence). The CDR3 runs to 17 residues. After removal of 6 bases from V and 6 bases from J, the junction contained 9 bases not matched to a gene. CDR3 sequence (DNA): TGTGCCAGCAGCCCGCCGGGACTAGCGGGAGGGCACGATACGCAGTATTTT. This gives the protein CASSPPGLAGGHDTQYF.

V gene TRBV29-1 combines with J gene TRBJ2-4; D is undetermined. Trimming shortened V by 2 bases and J by 8 bases, and 7 bases separated the two germline ends. Germline lookup yields CDR1 SQVTM and CDR2 ANQGSEA. The CDR3 is made up of 11 amino acids. The CDR3 DNA follows: TGCAGCGTTGAACGCGGCGACATTCAGTACTTC. Residues: CSVERGDIQYF.

J is TRBJ2-3 and V is TRBV4-3, with D possibly being TRBD2 (5 bases). V was pared by 3 bases and J by 3 bases, with 10 bases between. Germline CDR1 is LGHNA and CDR2 is YSLEER. The CDR3 is made up of 14 amino acids. In nucleotides, the CDR3 is TGCGCCAGCAGCCATGATGGGGAGACAGATACGCAGTATTTT. Translation: CASSHDGETDTQYF.

The rearrangement uses TRBV27 and TRBJ2-7, with a weak D call TRBD1 (6 bases). V lost 5 bases to trimming and J lost 0 bases, with 11 bases between them. Germline V gives CDR1 MNHEY, CDR2 SMNVEV (reference sequence). CDR3 length: 14 amino acids. The CDR3 loop reads CASSSQTGSYEQYF. CDR3 DNA: TGTGCCAGCAGTAGCCAGACAGGCTCCTACGAGCAGTACTTC.

The chain has TRBV4-1 and TRBJ2-7; D perhaps matches TRBD2 (6 bases). The CDR3 has 15 amino acids. The germline V gene has CDR1 MGHRA and CDR2 YSYEKL. V was trimmed by 1 base and J by 5 bases, leaving 15 bases between them. The CDR3 here is CASSQVMGGIDEQYF. The CDR3 DNA reads TGCGCCAGCAGCCAAGTTATGGGGGGAATCGACGAGCAGTACTTC.

The chain joins TRBV11-1 to TRBJ2-7, with TRBD2 matching 11 bases. This CDR3 comprises 12 residues. The trim removed 6 bases at V and 6 bases at J, leaving 1 base unmatched. Per germline, CDR1 SGHAT and CDR2 FQDESV (reference sequence). CDR3 region: CASSGTSGEQYF. The CDR3 DNA is TGTGCCAGCAGTGGGACTAGCGGCGAGCAGTACTTC.

A single count supports this clone. The CDR3 DNA sequence: TGCAGCGTCGCTAATCGGGGGTTGCTTGGAAACACCATATATTTT. This sequence encodes CSVANRGLLGNTIYF. The J gene is TRBJ1-3, the V gene TRBV29-1; TRBD1 might be the D (5 bases). Trimming cost V 6 bases and J 3 bases, with 18 bases left between them. This CDR3 has 15 amino acids. The germline CDR1 and CDR2 sequences are SQVTM and ANQGSEA.

V and J are TRBV5-6 and TRBJ2-7; 7 bases map to TRBD1. Germline V lookup: CDR1 SGHDT, CDR2 YYEEEE. The V segment lost 4 bases and the J segment 9 bases; nucleotides outside the gene matches: 22. The CDR3 has 17 amino acids. DNA for the CDR3: TGTGCCAGCAGCCCGTGGTACCGGGACAGTGGACCTGCGTCGCAGTACTTC. Its protein product is CASSPWYRDSGPASQYF.

Comments on this clone: The same CDR3 can be traced to other DNA sequences in this sample. The gene calls are TRBV5-1 and TRBJ1-1; TRBD1 is a possible D gene (5 bases). V dropped 1 base and J dropped 4 bases, with 8 bases sitting between them. The CDR3 contains 13 residues. Germline CDR1 and CDR2: SGHRS and YFSETQ. In DNA, the CDR3 is TGCGCCAGCAGCTTGAGGGGCAGCACTGAAGCTTTCTTT. Protein: CASSLRGSTEAFF. Using reference TRBV5-1 and TRBJ1-1 for the parts outside the CDR3, the full variable domain is KAGVTQTPRYLIKTRGQQVTLSCSPISGHRSVSWYQQTPGQGLQFLFEYFSETQRNKGNFPGRFSGRQFSNSRSEMNVSTLELGDSALYLCASSLRGSTEAFFGQGTRLTVV.

This clone was detected only once. The chain carries TRBV5-1 and TRBJ2-2; TRBD2 agrees at 10 bases. Trimming removed 3 bases from V and 8 bases from J; junction bases left unmatched: 7. The CDR3 length is 15 residues. Germline V gene data show CDR1 as SGHRS and CDR2 as YFSETQ. The CDR3 coding sequence is TGCGCCAGCAGCTCCGGACTAGCGGCTGCAGGGGAGCTGTTTTTT. Translating gives CASSSGLAAAGELFF. Based on the CDR3 plus reference TRBV5-1 and TRBJ2-2, the full variable domain is KAGVTQTPRYLIKTRGQQVTLSCSPISGHRSVSWYQQTPGQGLQFLFEYFSETQRNKGNFPGRFSGRQFSNSRSEMNVSTLELGDSALYLCASSSGLAAAGELFFGEGSRLTVL.

The chain links TRBV6-4 to TRBJ1-2, with 10 bases aligning to TRBD1. V shed 5 bases, J shed 5 bases, and the junction held 8 bases outside the gene matches. Germline assignment: CDR1 MRHNA and CDR2 SNTAGT. The CDR3 runs 15 residues. The DNA of the CDR3 is TGTGCCAGCAGTTTCTTGGACAGGGGGACTTATGGCTACACCTTC. Its protein product is CASSFLDRGTYGYTF.

The chain is built from TRBV28 and TRBJ1-2; weak D call: TRBD1 (6 bases). CDR1 MDHEN and CDR2 SYDVKM come from the germline V gene. V was cut by 2 bases and J by 0 bases, with 19 bases left in between. The CDR3 spans 18 residues. CDR3: CASSLGRGHMSPNYGYTF. DNA of the CDR3: TGTGCCAGCAGTTTAGGTCGGGGGCACATGTCCCCTAACTATGGCTACACCTTC.

This sequence joins TRBV19 and TRBJ2-2; TRBD2 matches 8 bases. The V gene's germline CDR1 is LNHDA and CDR2 SQIVND (reference sequence). This CDR3 contains 17 residues. V lost 4 bases, J lost 4 bases, and 11 bases stayed unmatched. The CDR3 loop is CASSTPLSGAATGELFF. DNA for the CDR3: TGTGCCAGTAGTACTCCTCTTAGCGGGGCTGCCACCGGGGAGCTGTTTTTT.

This clone was picked up one time. The chain recombines TRBV19 with TRBJ1-5; D perhaps matches TRBD1 (5 bases). CDR3 length equals 15 residues. Trimming shortened V by 6 bases and J by 6 bases, and 18 bases separated the two germline ends. Per the germline V gene, CDR1 is LNHDA and CDR2 is SQIVND (reference sequence). CDR3 coding DNA: TGTGCCAGTAGCAAACGGGGACGATCAGGTCAGCCCCAGCATTTT. Its translation: CASSKRGRSGQPQHF.

This rearrangement joins TRBV5-5 to TRBJ2-7, with TRBD1 matching over 7 bases. This CDR3 is built from 13 residues. The germline CDR1 and CDR2 sequences are SGHKS and YYEKEE (reference sequence). V shed 3 bases and J 6 bases; nucleotides not matched to a gene: 6. The CDR3 region has the DNA TGTGCCAGCAGCTGGCGACAGGGTTTCGAGCAGTACTTC. As protein: CASSWRQGFEQYF.

The genes are TRBV2 and TRBJ1-1; TRBD1 is a possible D gene (6 bases). The CDR3 sequence is 13 residues long. Germline values: CDR1 SNHLY, CDR2 FYNNEI. V shed 6 bases and J shed 0 bases, with 8 bases lying between them. This CDR3 reads CASSRGVNTEAFF. In nucleotides, the CDR3 is TGTGCCAGCAGCAGGGGTGTGAACACTGAAGCTTTCTTT.